One sample yielded the 30 T cell receptor beta chains listed below, sequenced in a study of blood T cells in healthy people across ages. Primers used in a second PCR of roughly 7 to 12 cycles were a sample-barcoded 5' primer and a J-beta primer mix. TCRdb re-analysed the 5' RACE reads in MiXCR, keeping a single row per CDR3 protein. The sample holds hundreds of thousands of distinct CDR3 sequences; approximately 50% are singletons and the top ten take 30% to 35%. The source material was blood. The receptors originated from an older woman in good health.

The CDR3: CASSLSTGVGETQYF. The CDR3, as DNA: TGTGCCAGCAGCTTAAGTACGGGAGTAGGGGAGACCCAGTACTTC. The genes are TRBV7-8 and TRBJ2-5, with D perhaps TRBD2 (6 bases). Germline V gives CDR1 SGHVS, CDR2 FQNEAQ. V was pared by 2 bases and J by 5 bases, with 15 bases between. The CDR3 length is 15 residues.

This chain connects TRBV12-3 or TRBV12-4 to TRBJ2-7, with TRBD2 matching 10 bases. J lost 2 bases, V lost 6 bases, and 4 bases had no gene match. The CDR3 runs to 14 residues. The CDR3, as DNA: TGTGCCAGCAGCCGAGCGGGAGGGACCTACGAGCAGTACTTC. Its protein product is CASSRAGGTYEQYF.

This clonotype was observed a few times. The DNA for the CDR3 is TGTGCCAGCAGCTTGGCAGGTTCTGGAAACACCATATATTTT. Its translation is CASSLAGSGNTIYF. The chain has TRBV5-5 and TRBJ1-3; no reliable D call. V was trimmed by 0 bases and J by 1 base, leaving 5 bases between them. CDR1 is SGHKS, CDR2 YYEKEE, per germline (reference sequence). This CDR3 is built from 14 residues.

The chain uses TRBV4-2 and TRBJ2-2, with 10 bases that match TRBD2. Germline V gene data show CDR1 as LGHNA and CDR2 as YNFKEQ. The length of the CDR3 is 17 residues. V was pared by 0 bases and J by 6 bases, with 7 bases of the junction left unmatched. CDR3 loop: CASSQERLAGVSGELFF. The CDR3 region has the DNA TGTGCCAGCAGCCAAGAACGGCTAGCGGGAGTCTCCGGGGAGCTGTTTTTT.

This clonotype has only a few counts. This rearrangement joins TRBV20-1 to TRBJ2-1, with D hard to call. V was trimmed by 6 bases and J by 4 bases, leaving 4 bases between them. Germline V gene data show CDR1 as DFQATT and CDR2 as SNEGSKA (reference sequence). This CDR3 comprises 10 residues. In nucleotides, the CDR3 is TGCAGTGCAAAATACAATGAGCAGTTCTTC. It encodes CSAKYNEQFF.

About this clonotype itself: A much larger clone lies a single base off, so this may be a read error. V usage is TRBV6-1 and J usage is TRBJ2-1; no definite D call. Germline CDR1 reads MNHNS; CDR2 reads SASEGT. The ends were cut back, 1 base at V and 5 bases at J, with 12 bases in the middle. The CDR3 spans 15 residues. The CDR3 loop is CASSEGNLGDNEQFF. CDR3 sequence (DNA): TGTGCCAGCAGTGAAGGGAACCTGGGCGACAATGAGCAGTTCTTC.

V gene TRBV7-8 combines with J gene TRBJ2-1; D call uncertain. CDR3 length equals 14 residues. From germline, CDR1 is SGHVS and CDR2 FQNEAQ. V lost 0 bases, J lost 9 bases, and 12 bases lay in between. The CDR3 coding sequence is TGTGCCAGCAGCTTAGCGCTAATAAGCCCTGAGCAGTTCTTC. Protein: CASSLALISPEQFF. Based on the CDR3 plus reference TRBV7-8 and TRBJ2-1, the full variable domain is GAGVSQSPRYKVAKRGQDVALRCDPISGHVSLFWYQQALGQGPEFLTYFQNEAQLDKSGLPSDRFFAERPEGSVSTLKIQRTQQEDSAVYLCASSLALISPEQFFGPGTRLTVL.

This clonotype has ten or more counts. The J gene is TRBJ2-1, the V gene TRBV25-1, with 9 positions matching TRBD1. This CDR3 has 16 residues. Germline loops: CDR1 MGHDK, CDR2 SYGVNS. V shed 2 bases, J shed 2 bases, and the junction held 4 bases outside the gene matches. The CDR3 region is CASSELTGGTYNEQFF. The CDR3 DNA reads as TGTGCCAGCAGTGAACTCACAGGGGGCACCTACAATGAGCAGTTCTTC.

V gene TRBV20-1 combines with J gene TRBJ2-1, with D possibly matching TRBD2 (5 bases). V lost 1 base and J lost 2, with 15 bases in between. This CDR3 comprises 16 residues. Germline V lookup: CDR1 DFQATT, CDR2 SNEGSKA (reference sequence). CDR3 sequence reads: CSARVGGSSAYNEQFF. CDR3 in DNA: TGCAGTGCTAGAGTTGGCGGGTCAAGCGCCTACAATGAGCAGTTCTTC.

The chain joins TRBV7-8 to TRBJ2-2; 7 bases are a match to TRBD1. The CDR3 has 16 amino acids. Trimming took 6 bases from V and 2 from J; bases not matched to a gene: 9. The germline V gene has CDR1 SGHVS and CDR2 FQNEAQ. The DNA for the CDR3 is TGTGCCAGCAGATCTACTACAGGGGCAAACACCGGGGAGCTGTTTTTT. This codes for CASRSTTGANTGELFF.

This clonotype was counted only a few times. The genes are TRBV20-1 and TRBJ2-5; D uncertain. Germline V lookup: CDR1 DFQATT, CDR2 SNEGSKA (reference sequence). The CDR3 runs 14 residues. Between the trimmed V and J ends, which lost 3 bases and 5 bases, there was a span of 16 bases. The CDR3 spells CSASRATQGETQYF. CDR3 DNA sequence: TGCAGTGCTAGCCGTGCGACTCAAGGGGAGACCCAGTACTTC.

This clonotype was seen a few times. V is TRBV7-2 and J is TRBJ1-2; TRBD1 matches 7 bases. Germline CDR1 SGHTA, CDR2 FQGNSA. J lost 5 bases, V lost 4 bases, and 7 bases had no gene match. The CDR3 runs 14 residues. The CDR3 nucleotides are TGTGCCAGCAGCTCCCGCCGGGACAGTTATGGCTACACCTTC. Translated: CASSSRRDSYGYTF.

The CDR3 here is CASSPQEPAYEQYF. Written as DNA, the CDR3 is TGTGCCAGCAGCCCACAGGAGCCAGCCTACGAGCAGTACTTC. V is TRBV7-9 and J is TRBJ2-7; tentative D call: TRBD1 (5 bases). V was trimmed by 5 bases and J by 2 bases, leaving 13 bases between them. CDR1 is SEHNR, CDR2 FQNEAQ, per germline (reference sequence). The CDR3 runs to 14 residues.

The chain recombines TRBV7-2 with TRBJ2-7; D perhaps matches TRBD1 (6 bases). CDR3 size: 14 residues. Looked up from germline, CDR1 is SGHTA and CDR2 is FQGNSA. Trimming removed 2 bases from V and 6 bases from J, with 14 bases in between. CDR3 DNA sequence: TGTGCCAGCAGCTTAACCATCGGACAGCCCGAGCAGTACTTC. It encodes CASSLTIGQPEQYF.

This chain joins TRBV11-2 and TRBJ2-2; 10 nucleotides line up with TRBD2. Germline values: CDR1 SGHAT, CDR2 FQNNGV. CDR3 length equals 18 residues. The ends lost 5 bases at V and 6 bases at J; junction bases unmatched: 15. CDR3 in amino acids: CASSDPGRAGGPPGELFF. The DNA of the CDR3 is TGTGCCAGCAGCGATCCGGGACGAGCGGGAGGGCCGCCCGGGGAGCTGTTTTTT.

This clonotype turned up a few times. The V call is TRBV7-2, the J call TRBJ2-1; 10 bases are a match to TRBD1. CDR1 SGHTA and CDR2 FQGNSA come from the germline V gene. CDR3 length: 14 amino acids. The trim removed 5 bases at V and 10 bases at J, leaving 8 bases unmatched. The CDR3 DNA reads TGTGCCAGCAGCGACCGGACAGGGGGTGGCGAGCAGTTCTTC. This sequence encodes CASSDRTGGGEQFF. Complete variable domain (other parts from reference TRBV7-2 and TRBJ2-1): GAGVSQSPSNKVTEKGKDVELRCDPISGHTALYWYRQSLGQGLEFLIYFQGNSAPDKSGLPSDRFSAERTGGSVSTLTIQRTQQEDSAVYLCASSDRTGGGEQFFGPGTRLTVL.

Concerning this clonotype itself: A read error may explain this, as a much larger clone is one base away. V gene TRBV5-1 combines with J gene TRBJ1-2; no clear D gene. Trimming removed 4 bases from V and 6 bases from J, with 13 bases in between. The V gene's germline CDR1 is SGHRS and CDR2 YFSETQ. The CDR3 is 13 amino acids. CDR3 DNA: TGCGCCAGCAGCGTAGAGGGTCGGAATGGCTACACCTTC. Encoded protein: CASSVEGRNGYTF. The entire variable domain, with the rest obtained from reference TRBV5-1 and TRBJ1-2, is as follows: KAGVTQTPRYLIKTRGQQVTLSCSPISGHRSVSWYQQTPGQGLQFLFEYFSETQRNKGNFPGRFSGRQFSNSRSEMNVSTLELGDSALYLCASSVEGRNGYTFGSGTRLTVV.

On this clonotype itself: The junction departs from germline at one end; a sequencing error may be responsible. The rearrangement links TRBV7-9 to TRBJ2-6; D could derive from TRBD1 or TRBD2 (5 bases each). Germline CDR1 is SEHNR and CDR2 is FQNEAQ (reference sequence). CDR3 length: 17 amino acids. CDR3 sequence (DNA): TGTGCCGGCAGCCTAGGGGCAGGGAGCTCTGGGGCCAACGTCCTGACTTTC. Protein product: CAGSLGAGSSGANVLTF.

The V and J genes are TRBV6-6 and TRBJ1-2; D unclear. The V gene lost 4 bases and the J gene lost 0 bases, with 9 bases spanning the gap. CDR1 MNHNY and CDR2 SVGAGI come from the germline V gene (reference sequence). The length of the CDR3 is 14 residues. The DNA for the CDR3 is TGTGCCAGCAGTTCTCAACCACCTAACTATGGCTACACCTTC. It specifies CASSSQPPNYGYTF.

This clonotype has more than one count but fewer than ten. This chain links TRBV11-2 with TRBJ2-1, with TRBD2 matching 9 bases. The trim removed 1 base at V and 6 bases at J, leaving 7 bases unmatched. Germline V gene lookup returns CDR1 SGHAT and CDR2 FQNNGV. This CDR3 spans 16 amino acids. This chain's CDR3 is CASSLVVLAGTNEQFF. The CDR3 nucleotides are TGTGCCAGCAGCTTAGTGGTACTAGCGGGCACCAATGAGCAGTTCTTC. The whole variable domain, filled in from reference TRBV11-2 and TRBJ2-1, reads EAGVAQSPRYKIIEKRQSVAFWCNPISGHATLYWYQQILGQGPKLLIQFQNNGVVDDSQLPKDRFSAERLKGVDSTLKIQPAKLEDSAVYLCASSLVVLAGTNEQFFGPGTRLTVL.

The chain employs TRBV24-1 and TRBJ1-5; 8 bases map to TRBD1. CDR3 length equals 19 residues. Unmatched junction bases numbered 13, after V lost 4 bases and J lost 0 bases. Germline lookup yields CDR1 KGHDR and CDR2 SFDVKD. CDR3 sequence: CATSDPSGQGASSNQPQHF. The CDR3, as DNA: TGTGCCACCAGTGACCCTTCCGGGCAGGGGGCGAGTAGCAATCAGCCCCAGCATTTT.

The chain employs TRBV29-1 and TRBJ2-7, with D maybe TRBD1 (6 bases). CDR3 length: 13 residues. V was shortened by 8 bases and J by 2 bases, with 16 bases between the two germline ends. Germline loops: CDR1 SQVTM, CDR2 ANQGSEA. CDR3 sequence: CSFARDNTYEQYF. CDR3 coding DNA: TGCAGCTTTGCCCGGGACAACACCTACGAGCAGTACTTC.

This clonotype was observed a few times. This chain joins TRBV6-1 and TRBJ2-3, with TRBD1 matching over 8 bases. Trimming removed 7 bases from V and 6 bases from J; junction bases left unmatched: 6. The length of the CDR3 is 13 residues. The germline gives CDR1 MNHNS, CDR2 SASEGT. The CDR3 DNA reads as TGTGCCAGCACCACAGGGGGTTCGGATACGCAGTATTTT. Translating it yields CASTTGGSDTQYF.

A few counts support this clonotype. CDR3 sequence (DNA): TGTGCCAGCAGCTTCCCGACTAGCGGGGGATCTAGCACAGATACGCAGTATTTT. Translating gives CASSFPTSGGSSTDTQYF. The V gene is TRBV7-2, the J gene TRBJ2-3; 12 nucleotides align to TRBD2. Germline V gene sequence: CDR1 SGHTA, CDR2 FQGNSA. J was trimmed by 0 bases and V by 3 bases; bases with no gene match: 7. This CDR3 has 18 residues.

The chain links TRBV2 to TRBJ2-5, with a weak D call TRBD2 (6 bases). Germline V lookup: CDR1 SNHLY, CDR2 FYNNEI. The V gene lost 6 bases and the J gene lost 3 bases, with 8 bases spanning the gap. The CDR3 sequence is 12 residues long. The CDR3 is CASRGGEETQYF. The CDR3 nucleotides are TGTGCCAGCAGGGGAGGAGAAGAGACCCAGTACTTC.

The table lists this clonotype with a few counts. V gene TRBV27 combines with J gene TRBJ2-1, with 9 bases aligning to TRBD1. This CDR3 is 16 amino acids long. The germline V gene encodes CDR1 MNHEY and CDR2 SMNVEV (reference sequence). V trimming: 6 bases; J trimming: 4 bases; junction bases outside the gene matches: 10. CDR3 in amino acids: CASRPGQGRAYNEQFF. The CDR3 bases are TGTGCCAGCAGACCCGGACAGGGGAGGGCTTACAATGAGCAGTTCTTC.

The chain has TRBV5-1 and TRBJ2-7; D is undetermined. V lost 3 bases, J lost 0 bases, and 10 bases lay in between. The length of the CDR3 is 14 residues. The germline CDR1 and CDR2 sequences are SGHRS and YFSETQ. Here the CDR3 reads CASSSERSSYEQYF. The CDR3 nucleotides read TGCGCCAGCAGCTCCGAACGAAGCTCCTACGAGCAGTACTTC.

This chain uses TRBV4-1 with TRBJ1-4; tentative D call: TRBD1 (6 bases). The CDR3 consists of 16 residues. The V gene lost 0 bases and the J gene lost 8 bases, with 16 bases spanning the gap. CDR1 MGHRA and CDR2 YSYEKL come from the germline V gene. The CDR3 bases are TGCGCCAGCAGCCAAGATCCGGGGGGCGGAGGAGAAAAACTGTTTTTT. It codes for CASSQDPGGGGEKLFF.

This chain connects TRBV12-3 or TRBV12-4 to TRBJ2-5; 7 bases agree with TRBD2. The CDR3 spans 14 residues. The J segment lost 5 bases and the V segment lost 3 bases, leaving 6 bases of the junction unmatched. The CDR3 protein is CASSFGGGVETQYF. The DNA of the CDR3 is TGTGCCAGCAGTTTCGGCGGGGGAGTGGAGACCCAGTACTTC.

The chain joins TRBV29-1 to TRBJ2-5, with 8 nucleotides matching TRBD2. The germline gives CDR1 SQVTM, CDR2 ANQGSEA. V lost 2 bases and J lost 11; bases outside the gene matches: 16. The CDR3 has 15 residues. The CDR3 DNA sequence: TGCAGCGTTGAATCTCACGGGAGGGCCTCCAATGAGCAGTACTTC. Protein sequence: CSVESHGRASNEQYF.